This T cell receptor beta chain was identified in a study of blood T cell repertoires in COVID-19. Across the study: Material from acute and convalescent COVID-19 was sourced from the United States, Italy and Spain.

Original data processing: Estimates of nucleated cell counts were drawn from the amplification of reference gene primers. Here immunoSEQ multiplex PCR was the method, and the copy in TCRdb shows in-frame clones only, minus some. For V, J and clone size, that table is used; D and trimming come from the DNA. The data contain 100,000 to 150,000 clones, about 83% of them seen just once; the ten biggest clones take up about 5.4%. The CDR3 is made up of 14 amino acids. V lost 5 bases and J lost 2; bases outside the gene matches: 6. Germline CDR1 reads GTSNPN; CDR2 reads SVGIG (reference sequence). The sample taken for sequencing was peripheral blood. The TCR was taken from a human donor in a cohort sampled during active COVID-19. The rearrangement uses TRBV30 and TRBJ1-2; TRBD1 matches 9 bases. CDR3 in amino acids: CAWSQQGANYGYTF. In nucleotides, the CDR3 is TGTGCCTGGTCACAACAGGGGGCGAACTATGGCTACACCTTC.